The sequence of this T cell receptor (beta chain) was determined in a study of regulatory T cells in long-lasting Graves disease. About the research overall: Persistence in Graves' disease required over 5 years of antithyroid drugs plus positive TSH receptor antibodies. Study-wide points: Clonotypes that were public and shared totalled approximately 3,000 in persistent patients versus about 1,000 in new patients. TRBV28, TRBJ1-2 and TRBJ2-5 were favored in persistent disease.

Germline V gene sequence: CDR1 DFQATT, CDR2 SNEGSKA (reference sequence). This CDR3 has 10 amino acids. The V and J ends lost 4 bases and 2 bases respectively, with 3 bases between them. This clonotype was detected ten times or more. Its antigen is not known. Investigators prepared the TCR beta libraries by applying iRepertoire HTBI primers and Arm-PCR of CDR3 regions. MiXCR, run by TCRdb on the multiplex PCR reads, gives a single entry per CDR3 protein. This sample yields 300,000 to 350,000 distinct CDR3 sequences, of which around a fifth are seen a single time; 29% belongs to the top ten. The time point here: persistent/refractory GD, antithyroid drugs over 5 years with positive TRAb. After RNA was extracted from PBMCs, the TCR library was made from it. Patients of an endocrinology department in Xi'an, China, were included.

The sequence was collected from a female donor with Graves disease. The chain employs TRBV20-1 and TRBJ2-7; D is unresolved. The material sequenced was peripheral blood mononuclear cells (PBMCs), taken when the disease was refractory, from a patient treated with antithyroid drugs. The CDR3 sequence is CSAMAYEQYF. The DNA of the CDR3 is TGCAGTGCTATGGCCTACGAGCAGTACTTC.